This TCR beta chain is from a study of graft-versus-host responses after intestinal transplantation. Sequencing used immunoSEQ multiplex PCR; TCRdb keeps in-frame clones, though not all of them. The repertoire has some 22,000 clones, 50% to 60% of them found once; the top ten carry approximately 1%. CDR1 and CDR2 (germline): SEHNR, FQNEAQ (reference sequence). V was shortened by 3 bases and J by 4 bases, with 15 bases between the two germline ends. This CDR3 spans 15 amino acids. Study results and caveats: Some GvH clones appeared in ileal mucosa or blood before recipient bone marrow. Early post-transplant falls in HvG clones accompanied the peak levels of circulating GvH clones.

J is TRBJ1-2 and V is TRBV7-9; tentatively, D is TRBD1 (6 bases). This material consisted of alloreactive CD4+ T cells from a mixed lymphocyte reaction culture, taken before intestinal transplant. Subset: CFSE-low proliferating T cells sorted from approximately six-day pre-transplant mixed lymphocyte reaction (GvH or HvG direction). The TCR was taken from a human patient who received an intestinal transplant. The CDR3, as DNA: TGTGCCAGCAGCTTTGGGCAGGGGAGCGGCTATGGCTACACCTTC. This translates into CASSFGQGSGYGYTF.